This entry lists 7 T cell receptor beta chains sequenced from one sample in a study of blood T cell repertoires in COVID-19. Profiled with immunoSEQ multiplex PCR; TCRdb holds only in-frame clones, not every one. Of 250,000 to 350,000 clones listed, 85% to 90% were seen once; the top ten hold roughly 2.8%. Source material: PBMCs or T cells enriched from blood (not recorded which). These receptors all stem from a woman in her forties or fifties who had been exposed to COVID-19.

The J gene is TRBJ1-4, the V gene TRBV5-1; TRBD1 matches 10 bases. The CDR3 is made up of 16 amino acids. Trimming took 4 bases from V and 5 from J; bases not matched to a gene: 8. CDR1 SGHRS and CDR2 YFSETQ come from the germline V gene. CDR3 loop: CASSPQPGQGNEKLFF. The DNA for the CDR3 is TGCGCCAGCAGCCCCCAACCGGGACAGGGGAATGAAAAACTGTTTTTT.

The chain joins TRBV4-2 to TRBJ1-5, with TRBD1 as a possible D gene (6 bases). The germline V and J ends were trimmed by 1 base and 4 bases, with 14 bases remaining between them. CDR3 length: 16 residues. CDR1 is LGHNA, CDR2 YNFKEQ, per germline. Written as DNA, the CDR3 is TGTGCCAGCAGCCAAGGCCACAGGGTCGGAAATCAGCCCCAGCATTTT. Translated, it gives CASSQGHRVGNQPQHF.

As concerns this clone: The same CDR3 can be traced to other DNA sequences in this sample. Here the CDR3 DNA reads TGTGCCAGCAGTGAGTCCCCAGGGGGCAATCAGCCCCAGCATTTT. Its translation: CASSESPGGNQPQHF. This chain uses TRBV6-1 with TRBJ1-5, with a possible D match to TRBD1 (6 bases). The germline V gene encodes CDR1 MNHNS and CDR2 SASEGT. Trimming took 3 bases from V and 2 from J, leaving 11 bases between them. The length of the CDR3 is 15 residues.

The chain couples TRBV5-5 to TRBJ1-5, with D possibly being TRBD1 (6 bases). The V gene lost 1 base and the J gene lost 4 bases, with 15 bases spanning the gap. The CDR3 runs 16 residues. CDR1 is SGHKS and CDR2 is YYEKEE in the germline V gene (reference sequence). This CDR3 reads CASSLYVGATNQPQHF. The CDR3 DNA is TGTGCCAGCAGCTTGTACGTGGGGGCGACAAATCAGCCCCAGCATTTT.

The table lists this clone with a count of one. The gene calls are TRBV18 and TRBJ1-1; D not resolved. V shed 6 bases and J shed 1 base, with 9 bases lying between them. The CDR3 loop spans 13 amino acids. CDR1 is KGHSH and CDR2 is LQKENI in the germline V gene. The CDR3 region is CASSRHENTEAFF. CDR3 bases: TGTGCCAGCTCCCGACACGAGAACACTGAAGCTTTCTTT.

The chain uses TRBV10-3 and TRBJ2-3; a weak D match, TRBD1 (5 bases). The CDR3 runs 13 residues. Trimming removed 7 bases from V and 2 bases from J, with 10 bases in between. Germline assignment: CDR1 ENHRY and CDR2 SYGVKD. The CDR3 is CAIKGVLTDTQYF. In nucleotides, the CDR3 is TGTGCCATCAAAGGGGTCCTCACAGATACGCAGTATTTT.

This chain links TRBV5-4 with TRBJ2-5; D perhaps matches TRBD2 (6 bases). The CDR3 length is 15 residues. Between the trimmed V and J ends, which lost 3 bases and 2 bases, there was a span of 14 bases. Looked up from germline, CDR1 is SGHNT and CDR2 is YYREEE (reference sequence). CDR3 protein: CASSSGATGQETQYF. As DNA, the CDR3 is TGTGCCAGCAGCTCGGGAGCCACGGGGCAAGAGACCCAGTACTTC.